These 24 T cell receptor beta chains originate from one sample sequenced in a study of human T cells and chemical hapten exposure. Noted time point: patch test 1, 2 weeks after DPC sensitization. This sample's treatment: therapeutic diphenylcyclopropenone sensitization with weekly scalp DPC. TCRdb re-called the RACE reads through MiXCR, storing one row per CDR3 protein. The sample includes under 85,000 distinct CDR3 sequences, under 13% of them seen just once. The sample here was whole blood, taken in connection with sensitization to the hapten diphenylcyclopropenone (DPC). The receptors were sampled from a woman in her forties or fifties with alopecia areata. Some clones in this sample may be carry-over from other donors' samples.

This clonotype showed up just a few times. The rearrangement links TRBV29-1 to TRBJ2-3; unclear D gene. Germline-derived CDR1 and CDR2 are SQVTM and ANQGSEA. This CDR3 is built from 12 residues. V lost 4 bases, J lost 3 bases, and 8 bases lay in between. CDR3: CSVAAQTDTQYF. The CDR3 region has the DNA TGCAGCGTTGCTGCCCAGACAGATACGCAGTATTTT.

This clonotype was detected only a few times. The rearrangement uses TRBV6-4 and TRBJ1-1; D is uncertain. The V gene's germline CDR1 is MRHNA and CDR2 SNTAGT. Trimming removed 3 bases at V and 4 bases at J, with 9 bases between. This CDR3 has 13 residues. In DNA, the CDR3 is TGTGCCAGCAGTGAAGGTTTGGGCACTGAAGCTTTCTTT. This gives the protein CASSEGLGTEAFF.

This rearrangement joins TRBV2 to TRBJ2-4, with 9 bases fitting TRBD1. The CDR3 is 16 amino acids. Germline CDR1 reads SNHLY; CDR2 reads FYNNEI. Trimming removed 5 bases from V and 10 bases from J; junction bases left unmatched: 15. CDR3: CASSPKVPGQGWIQYF. Here the CDR3 DNA reads TGTGCCAGCAGTCCTAAAGTCCCGGGACAGGGTTGGATTCAGTACTTC.

This clonotype has ten or more counts. The rearrangement uses TRBV11-2 and TRBJ1-1; 7 nucleotides match TRBD1. The CDR3 is 15 residues long. From germline, CDR1 is SGHAT and CDR2 FQNNGV. J lost 0 bases, V lost 3 bases, and 4 bases had no gene match. CDR3 nucleotides: TGTGCCAGCAGCTTGGGACAGATAATGAACACTGAAGCTTTCTTT. Translation gives CASSLGQIMNTEAFF.

This clonotype turned up a few times. V usage is TRBV28 and J usage is TRBJ1-2; D gene unclear. CDR1 and CDR2 (germline): MDHEN, SYDVKM. The CDR3 loop spans 14 amino acids. V was cut by 2 bases and J by 5 bases, with 12 bases left in between. The CDR3 coding sequence is TGTGCCAGCAGTTTAAAAGCGACAATATATGGCTACACCTTC. Residues: CASSLKATIYGYTF.

This clonotype was recorded many times. The CDR3 is CASSPVPGQSITEQYF. The CDR3 DNA reads TGTGCCAGCTCACCCGTCCCCGGACAGTCTATTACCGAGCAGTACTTC. The V and J genes are TRBV18 and TRBJ2-7; D possibly corresponds to TRBD1 (6 bases). V was pared by 3 bases and J by 6 bases, with 21 bases between. Germline V gives CDR1 KGHSH, CDR2 LQKENI. This CDR3 region has 16 residues.

This clonotype turned up a few times. The chain has TRBV18 and TRBJ1-4; no clear D gene. V dropped 4 bases and J dropped 5 bases, with 17 bases sitting between them. The CDR3 consists of 16 residues. CDR1 KGHSH and CDR2 LQKENI come from the germline V gene. CDR3 amino acids: CASSRNPAGPNEKLFF. In nucleotides, the CDR3 is TGTGCCAGCTCACGAAACCCTGCCGGCCCAAATGAAAAACTGTTTTTT.

The chain recombines TRBV27 with TRBJ2-7; tentative D call: TRBD2 (5 bases). Per germline, CDR1 MNHEY and CDR2 SMNVEV (reference sequence). This CDR3 comprises 14 residues. Trimming took 5 bases from V and 7 from J, leaving 18 bases between them. In DNA, the CDR3 is TGTGCCAGCAGTCCGAGCGGAAGCCTCCGGGAGCAGTACTTC. Its protein product is CASSPSGSLREQYF.

This rearrangement joins TRBV4-2 to TRBJ2-1; D is undetermined. The germline CDR1 and CDR2 sequences are LGHNA and YNFKEQ. Trimming left V 0 bases short and J 4 bases short, with 10 bases between. This CDR3 comprises 15 residues. CDR3 nucleotide sequence: TGTGCCAGCAGCCAAGATCGGGCAGTATACAATGAGCAGTTCTTC. It yields the protein CASSQDRAVYNEQFF.

The J gene is TRBJ2-1, the V gene TRBV19; 10 bases align to TRBD2. Trimming took 6 bases from V and 7 from J; bases not matched to a gene: 9. Germline V gives CDR1 LNHDA, CDR2 SQIVND (reference sequence). The CDR3 has 15 residues. The chain's CDR3 is CASRGATSGTNEQFF. Here the CDR3 DNA reads TGTGCCAGTAGGGGGGCAACTAGCGGGACTAATGAGCAGTTCTTC. The full variable domain, rest sourced from reference TRBV19 and TRBJ2-1, is DGGITQSPKYLFRKEGQNVTLSCEQNLNHDAMYWYRQDPGQGLRLIYYSQIVNDFQKGDIAEGYSVSREKKESFPLTVTSAQKNPTAFYLCASRGATSGTNEQFFGPGTRLTVL.

This clonotype came up a few times. This sequence joins TRBV6-5 and TRBJ2-7; 11 bases map to TRBD1. With V trimmed by 2 bases and J by 2 bases, 2 bases remained unmatched. The germline gives CDR1 MNHEY, CDR2 SVGAGI. The CDR3 consists of 15 residues. The CDR3 reads CASSYGTGGPYEQYF. CDR3 in DNA: TGTGCCAGCAGTTACGGGACAGGGGGTCCCTACGAGCAGTACTTC.

V is TRBV12-5 and J is TRBJ1-5, with D hard to call. The ends were cut back, 5 bases at V and 1 base at J, with 9 bases in the middle. Germline lookup yields CDR1 LGHNT and CDR2 FRNRAP. The CDR3 spans 14 residues. CDR3 sequence: CASGQDLSNQPQHF. CDR3 sequence (DNA): TGTGCTAGTGGTCAGGACTTAAGCAATCAGCCCCAGCATTTT.

The J gene is TRBJ2-3, the V gene TRBV4-3; possible D gene TRBD2, 5 bases. Trimming left V 0 bases short and J 7 bases short, with 20 bases between. The CDR3 totals 17 residues. Germline V gene lookup returns CDR1 LGHNA and CDR2 YSLEER. This CDR3 reads CASSQDRASSLYHTQYF. CDR3 in DNA: TGCGCCAGCAGCCAAGATCGCGCTAGCAGCCTATACCATACGCAGTATTTT.

The chain is built from TRBV29-1 and TRBJ1-1; 7 nucleotides match TRBD1. The CDR3 consists of 12 residues. Germline-derived CDR1 and CDR2 are SQVTM and ANQGSEA. The CDR3 coding sequence is TGCAGTACAGACAGGGTGAACACTGAAGCTTTCTTT. Protein: CSTDRVNTEAFF.

The gene calls are TRBV5-1 and TRBJ2-1; 10 nucleotides line up with TRBD2. The CDR3 is 14 residues long. J gave up 7 bases and V 5 bases, and 6 bases lay outside the gene matches. From germline, CDR1 is SGHRS and CDR2 YFSETQ. The CDR3 here is CASSPGTSENEQFF. In nucleotides, the CDR3 is TGCGCCAGCAGTCCCGGGACTAGCGAGAATGAGCAGTTCTTC.

The chain employs TRBV29-1 and TRBJ2-1; the match to TRBD1 covers 10 bases. CDR1 is SQVTM, CDR2 ANQGSEA, per germline. Unmatched junction bases numbered 8, after V lost 6 bases and J lost 6 bases. This CDR3 is 14 amino acids long. The DNA for the CDR3 is TGCAGCGTCCGACAGGGGGCGACGGTCAATGAGCAGTTCTTC. Encoded protein: CSVRQGATVNEQFF.

This clonotype was picked up many times. V is TRBV6-6 and J is TRBJ1-5; the D is unclear. V lost 0 bases, J lost 2 bases, and 23 bases lay in between. This CDR3 is built from 20 residues. From germline, CDR1 is MNHNY and CDR2 SVGAGI (reference sequence). The CDR3 loop is CASSYSSYGFGPRGNQPQHF. The CDR3 DNA reads TGTGCCAGCAGTTACTCGAGTTATGGTTTCGGGCCCCGGGGCAATCAGCCCCAGCATTTT.

This clonotype was picked up a small number of times. The CDR3 sequence is CASSKQGALTNEQFF. The DNA of the CDR3 is TGTGCCAGCAGCAAACAGGGGGCGCTGACGAATGAGCAGTTCTTC. The chain has TRBV7-3 and TRBJ2-1; 9 bases match TRBD1. This CDR3 has 15 amino acids. Germline CDR1 and CDR2: SGHTA and FQGTGA. Germline trimming cut 5 bases from V and 7 bases from J; bases unmatched to any gene: 9.

This clonotype was counted between two and nine times. The chain has TRBV12-3 or TRBV12-4 and TRBJ1-5, with a tentative D call TRBD1 (5 bases). There are 14 residues in the CDR3. Trimming pared 5 bases from V and 7 bases from J, leaving 15 bases between. CDR3 bases: TGTGCCAGCAGTCAAGATAGGGGAGACCAGCCCCAGCATTTT. It is translated as CASSQDRGDQPQHF.

This clonotype turned up a few times. J is TRBJ2-3 and V is TRBV11-2, with a tentative D call TRBD1 (6 bases). Germline loops: CDR1 SGHAT, CDR2 FQNNGV. CDR3 length: 15 residues. Trimming pared 1 base from V and 4 bases from J, leaving 12 bases between. The CDR3 DNA is TGTGCCAGCAGCTTAGGGGGGCGCTCCCCAGATACGCAGTATTTT. This gives the protein CASSLGGRSPDTQYF.

This clonotype has at least ten counts. The chain combines TRBV13 with TRBJ1-4; D remains ambiguous. Trimming left V 5 bases short and J 0 bases short, with 10 bases between. The length of the CDR3 is 15 residues. CDR1 is PRHDT, CDR2 FYEKMQ, per germline (reference sequence). The CDR3 is CASSTRATTNEKLFF. CDR3 sequence (DNA): TGTGCCAGCAGCACAAGGGCCACAACTAATGAAAAACTGTTTTTT.

The chain recombines TRBV28 with TRBJ1-2; D not resolved. Trimming took off 2 bases at V and 8 bases at J, with 6 bases between the two ends. CDR3 length equals 11 residues. In germline, CDR1 is MDHEN, CDR2 SYDVKM. The CDR3 region is CASSLGWGYTF. In DNA, the CDR3 is TGTGCCAGCAGTTTAGGCTGGGGCTACACCTTC.

There are a few counts of this clonotype. The gene calls are TRBV27 and TRBJ2-7, with a weak D call TRBD2 (7 bases). V was trimmed by 6 bases and J by 11 bases, leaving 17 bases between them. The CDR3 is 12 amino acids. Germline assignment: CDR1 MNHEY and CDR2 SMNVEV (reference sequence). The CDR3 region has the DNA TGTGCCAGCAGCCCCACGACAGGACTAGAGTACTTC. This translates into CASSPTTGLEYF.

The chain joins TRBV4-1 to TRBJ1-5; possible D gene TRBD1, 6 bases. The ends were cut back, 0 bases at V and 11 bases at J, with 11 bases in the middle. The CDR3 length is 13 residues. The germline gives CDR1 MGHRA, CDR2 YSYEKL. In nucleotides, the CDR3 is TGCGCCAGCAGCCAAGACCCCGGACAGTCCCAGCATTTT. Encoded protein: CASSQDPGQSQHF.